These 10 T cell receptor beta chains came from one sample sequenced in a study of T cells in women clearing cervical HPV infection. Sequencing was performed with immunoSEQ multiplex PCR; in TCRdb, only in-frame clones are kept and a portion is missing. Its clone listing holds tens of thousands of clones. The sample taken for sequencing was blood buffy coat. The receptor source for this set is a woman between 18 and 75 years old with a cervical HPV16 infection that either progressed to CIN3+ or cleared (not recorded which).

Worth noting for this clone: The read terminates 3 residues ahead of where the CDR3 ends, so the germline J gene completes it. This chain links TRBV20-1 with TRBJ2-3; D perhaps matches TRBD1 (6 bases). CDR3 size: 16 residues. Germline CDR1 DFQATT, CDR2 SNEGSKA (reference sequence). Trimming shortened V by 7 bases and J by 1 base, and 21 bases separated the two germline ends. CDR3: CSELAQRGRGTDTQYF. The DNA read from the CDR3 is TGCAGTGAACTCGCGCAAAGGGGGAGAGGCACAGATACG.

About this clone itself: The read halts 3 residues ahead of the CDR3 end, with the missing end drawn from the germline J gene. The chain joins TRBV5-1 to TRBJ2-4, with unresolved D. The CDR3 has 12 residues. Germline loops: CDR1 SGHRS, CDR2 YFSETQ. The CDR3 bases that were read are TGCGCCAGCAGCTTAGAGTCCTATGGT. Its protein is CASSLESYG. The full CDR3 protein reads CASSLESYGQYF.

A note on this clone: The read ends 3 residues before the CDR3 terminus; that terminus is restored from the germline J gene. The rearrangement links TRBV30 to TRBJ2-4; the match to TRBD1 covers 9 bases. The germline gives CDR1 GTSNPN, CDR2 SVGIG (reference sequence). The CDR3 totals 14 residues. The CDR3: CAWSARQGVVGQYF. CDR3 DNA, as far as it was read: TGTGCCTGGAGTGCCAGACAGGGGGTGGTTGGT. The whole variable domain, filled in from reference TRBV30 and TRBJ2-4, reads SQTIHQWPATLVQPVGSPLSLECTVEGTSNPNLYWYRQAAGRGLQLLFYSVGIGQISSEVPQNLSASRPQDRQFILSSKKLLLSDSGFYLCAWSARQGVVGQYFGAGTRLSVL.

Comments on this clone: Read data end 3 residues before the CDR3 end; the end is taken from the germline J gene. The chain joins TRBV18 to TRBJ1-4, with TRBD1 matching over 8 bases. This CDR3 comprises 15 residues. Germline CDR1 is KGHSH and CDR2 is LQKENI. CDR3: CASSANRGGNSPLFF. The DNA read from the CDR3 is TGTGCCAGCTCAGCCAACAGGGGGGGAAATTCACCA.

Worth noting for this clone: The read stops 3 residues short of the end of the CDR3; the missing end is completed from the germline J gene. This sequence joins TRBV19 and TRBJ2-1; D ambiguous. Germline V gene lookup returns CDR1 LNHDA and CDR2 SQIVND (reference sequence). V shed 5 bases and J shed 8 bases, with 16 bases lying between them. This CDR3 spans 14 amino acids. The DNA read from the CDR3 is TGTGCCAGTAGTCTCCGTGCGGTTTGGGATGAG. Translated, it gives CASSLRAVWDE. The whole CDR3 reads CASSLRAVWDEQFF. The full variable domain, its missing parts supplied by reference TRBV19 and TRBJ2-1, is DGGITQSPKYLFRKEGQNVTLSCEQNLNHDAMYWYRQDPGQGLRLIYYSQIVNDFQKGDIAEGYSVSREKKESFPLTVTSAQKNPTAFYLCASSLRAVWDEQFFGPGTRLTVL.

With regard to this clone: The CDR3 extends 3 residues past the end of the read, so its final part is completed from the germline J gene. The chain uses TRBV7-3 and TRBJ2-7; a weak D match, TRBD2 (7 bases). The CDR3 covers 13 residues. CDR1 and CDR2 from the germline V gene are SGHTA and FQGTGA. V was shortened by 7 bases and J by 4 bases, with 14 bases between the two germline ends. The CDR3 DNA, read in part, is TGTGCCAGCACACCGGGGGGCGATTACGAG. This gives the protein CASTPGGDYE. The whole CDR3 protein reads CASTPGGDYEQYF.

As for this clone: The DNA ends 3 residues before the CDR3 does, and the rest of the CDR3 is filled in from the germline J gene. The chain carries TRBV30 and TRBJ2-2; 10 nucleotides agree with TRBD1. CDR1 and CDR2 from the germline V gene are GTSNPN and SVGIG (reference sequence). The CDR3 is 14 residues long. The CDR3: CASAGTGVGEKLFF. CDR3 DNA, as far as it was read: TGTGCCAGTGCCGGGACAGGGGTGGGCGAAAAG.

A remark on this clone: From the germline J gene comes the end of the CDR3, since the read stops 3 residues before it. The chain couples TRBV20-1 to TRBJ2-5; D might be TRBD2 (6 bases). The germline V and J ends were trimmed by 5 bases and 5 bases, with 21 bases remaining between them. CDR1 and CDR2 (germline): DFQATT, SNEGSKA (reference sequence). The CDR3 is 15 residues long. CDR3 bases read: TGCAGTGCTGAACTCCTGGGGGGTGCTTTGGAGACC. Residues: CSAELLGGALET. The entire CDR3 is CSAELLGGALETQYF.

Comments on this clone: The read gets to within 3 residues of the CDR3 end, and the germline J gene fills in the rest. The chain carries TRBV5-1 and TRBJ2-3; 11 bases agree with TRBD2. The CDR3 covers 14 residues. The germline V gene encodes CDR1 SGHRS and CDR2 YFSETQ. The CDR3 reads CASSLLAGEETQYF. The DNA read from the CDR3 is TGCGCCAGCAGCTTACTAGCGGGAGAGGAGACG.

About this clone: The CDR3 end lies 3 residues beyond the end of the read and is filled in from the germline J gene. This chain joins TRBV19 and TRBJ2-4; possibly TRBD1 for D (6 bases). Germline V gene data show CDR1 as LNHDA and CDR2 as SQIVND (reference sequence). The CDR3 covers 13 residues. This CDR3 reads CASSTAGVRGQYF. The CDR3 DNA, read in part, is TGTGCCAGTAGTACCGCAGGGGTCCGAGGT.